These 15 T cell receptor beta chains originate from one sample sequenced in a study of cytomegalovirus exposure and HLA in healthy donors. It was with 60 Vbeta and 13 Jbeta primers that the PCR ran. Repertoires were generated with immunoSEQ multiplex PCR, while TCRdb's copy carries only in-frame clones and drops some. Counted here are 120,000 or so clones, around 80% occurring once; the ten biggest clones make up about 8.3%. Sequencing was done on a sample of PBMCs. Receptors originate from a woman aged 45-65 years in good health and CMV-seropositive.

This clone was counted a single time. The CDR3 region has the DNA TGTGCCAGCAGTTTCTCCCGCGGGACAGGGTGGCCTGAGCAGTTCTTC. Amino acids: CASSFSRGTGWPEQFF. The chain links TRBV27 to TRBJ2-1; 9 bases agree with TRBD1. Germline V gene sequence: CDR1 MNHEY, CDR2 SMNVEV (reference sequence). Trimming removed 3 bases from V and 9 bases from J; junction bases left unmatched: 12. The CDR3 has 16 amino acids.

The rearrangement links TRBV15 to TRBJ1-1; no clear D. Trimming removed 0 bases at V and 2 bases at J, with 13 bases between. Germline V gives CDR1 LNHNV, CDR2 YYDKDF (reference sequence). The CDR3 contains 16 residues. CDR3 loop: CATSRESAGVNTEAFF. The CDR3 DNA is TGTGCCACCAGCAGAGAATCGGCGGGCGTCAACACTGAAGCTTTCTTT. The full variable domain, with the rest looked up from reference TRBV15 and TRBJ1-1, is DAMVIQNPRYQVTQFGKPVTLSCSQTLNHNVMYWYQQKSSQAPKLLFHYYDKDFNNEADTPDNFQSRRPNTSFCFLDIRSPGLGDTAMYLCATSRESAGVNTEAFFGQGTRLTVV.

This clone was counted between two and nine times. The chain employs TRBV4-3 and TRBJ2-7, with a possible D match to TRBD1 (6 bases). The CDR3 has 14 residues. The germline CDR1 and CDR2 sequences are LGHNA and YSLEER. The V end was cut by 0 bases, the J end by 4 bases, with 10 bases between. Here the CDR3 DNA reads TGCGCCAGCAGCCAAGATTACAGGGAGTACGAGCAGTACTTC. This gives the protein CASSQDYREYEQYF.

The rearrangement joins TRBV29-1 to TRBJ2-1, with D possibly being TRBD1 (6 bases). The CDR3 sequence is 10 residues long. The ends were cut back, 7 bases at V and 7 bases at J, with 8 bases in the middle. The germline V gene encodes CDR1 SQVTM and CDR2 ANQGSEA. Here the CDR3 reads CSGQVNEQFF. CDR3 DNA sequence: TGCAGCGGACAGGTAAATGAGCAGTTCTTC.

The genes are TRBV10-3 and TRBJ1-4; perhaps TRBD1 as D (5 bases). Germline V gene data show CDR1 as ENHRY and CDR2 as SYGVKD. Between the trimmed V and J ends, which lost 0 bases and 11 bases, there was a span of 13 bases. This CDR3 contains 14 residues. The CDR3 loop is CAISESTGVGKLFF. The CDR3 nucleotides are TGTGCCATCAGTGAGTCGACGGGGGTGGGGAAACTGTTTTTT.

The rearrangement links TRBV4-3 to TRBJ1-4, with D tentatively TRBD1 (5 bases). The V end was cut by 4 bases, the J end by 8 bases, with 17 bases between. Germline lookup yields CDR1 LGHNA and CDR2 YSLEER. CDR3 length: 15 residues. The CDR3 sequence is CASSPLRSGDEKLFF. The CDR3 DNA reads TGCGCCAGCAGCCCCCTGAGGAGCGGGGACGAAAAACTGTTTTTT.

This clone has a single count. The chain couples TRBV30 to TRBJ1-3; no clear D gene. This CDR3 has 11 amino acids. V shed 4 bases and J shed 9 bases, with 10 bases lying between them. Germline lookup yields CDR1 GTSNPN and CDR2 SVGIG (reference sequence). CDR3: CAWNRGVTIYF. In DNA form, the CDR3 reads TGTGCCTGGAATAGAGGAGTCACCATATATTTT. Looking up the rest from reference TRBV30 and TRBJ1-3 gives the full variable domain: SQTIHQWPATLVQPVGSPLSLECTVEGTSNPNLYWYRQAAGRGLQLLFYSVGIGQISSEVPQNLSASRPQDRQFILSSKKLLLSDSGFYLCAWNRGVTIYFGEGSWLTVV.

About this clone itself: One junction end does not reproduce the germline sequence, and a read error may be involved. The chain couples TRBV7-7 to TRBJ1-5; 7 bases agree with TRBD1. CDR1 SSHAT and CDR2 FNYEAQ come from the germline V gene (reference sequence). This CDR3 comprises 13 residues. The CDR3 sequence is CASSSQGRQPQHF. Here the CDR3 DNA reads TGTGCTAGCAGCTCACAGGGGAGGCAGCCCCAGCATTTT.

The chain links TRBV7-2 to TRBJ1-2; no clear D gene. The CDR3 runs to 14 residues. V was cut by 1 base and J by 4 bases, with 10 bases left in between. CDR1 and CDR2 from the germline V gene are SGHTA and FQGNSA. CDR3 amino acids: CASSLGSVPYGYTF. In nucleotides, the CDR3 is TGTGCCAGCAGCTTAGGGTCGGTACCCTATGGCTACACCTTC.

The chain combines TRBV27 with TRBJ1-2; TRBD1 matches at 8 bases. J lost 3 bases, V lost 4 bases, and 4 bases had no gene match. Germline assignment: CDR1 MNHEY and CDR2 SMNVEV (reference sequence). CDR3 length: 14 residues. DNA of the CDR3: TGTGCCAGCAGTTCCCAGGGGGCTGACTATGGCTACACCTTC. Translating gives CASSSQGADYGYTF.

V is TRBV2 and J is TRBJ2-5; TRBD2 might be the D (6 bases). Germline lookup yields CDR1 SNHLY and CDR2 FYNNEI. CDR3 size: 12 residues. Trimming left V 6 bases short and J 4 bases short, with 9 bases between. The CDR3 DNA is TGTGCCAGCAGAACGGAGGGAGAGACCCAGTACTTC. Its protein product is CASRTEGETQYF. Full variable domain (remainder filled in from reference TRBV2 and TRBJ2-5): EPEVTQTPSHQVTQMGQEVILRCVPISNHLYFYWYRQILGQKVEFLVSFYNNEISEKSEIFDDQFSVERPDGSNFTLKIRSTKLEDSAMYFCASRTEGETQYFGPGTRLLVL.

V usage is TRBV4-3 and J usage is TRBJ2-5; D unclear. The germline gives CDR1 LGHNA, CDR2 YSLEER. The germline V and J ends were trimmed by 1 base and 2 bases, with 8 bases remaining between them. This CDR3 is built from 14 residues. CDR3 DNA sequence: TGCGCCAGCAGCCAAGCGCACTCTCAAGAGACCCAGTACTTC. Translated, it gives CASSQAHSQETQYF.

V usage is TRBV5-4 and J usage is TRBJ1-1; D remains unclear. V shed 4 bases and J shed 5 bases, with 12 bases lying between them. The CDR3 totals 13 residues. From germline, CDR1 is SGHNT and CDR2 YYREEE (reference sequence). The CDR3 sequence is CASSRSSGTEAFF. The CDR3 DNA sequence: TGTGCCAGCAGCCGGAGTAGCGGGACTGAAGCTTTCTTT.

This chain connects TRBV7-6 to TRBJ1-2; 8 bases map to TRBD1. Looked up from germline, CDR1 is SGHVS and CDR2 is FNYEAQ. Unmatched junction bases numbered 6, after V lost 3 bases and J lost 6 bases. The CDR3 sequence is 14 residues long. The CDR3 sequence: CASSFTGTGNGYTF. CDR3 coding DNA: TGTGCCAGCAGCTTCACCGGGACAGGAAATGGCTACACCTTC. Drawing the rest from reference TRBV7-6 and TRBJ1-2, the complete variable domain is GAGVSQSPRYKVTKRGQDVALRCDPISGHVSLYWYRQALGQGPEFLTYFNYEAQQDKSGLPNDRFSAERPEGSISTLTIQRTEQRDSAMYRCASSFTGTGNGYTFGSGTRLTVV.

This sequence joins TRBV30 and TRBJ1-4, with a possible D match to TRBD1 (6 bases). V was clipped by 5 bases and J by 7 bases, with 8 bases between them. The CDR3 extends over 11 amino acids. The germline V gene encodes CDR1 GTSNPN and CDR2 SVGIG (reference sequence). The DNA of the CDR3 is TGTGCCTGGGGACAGATTGAAAAACTGTTTTTT. This gives the protein CAWGQIEKLFF. Full variable domain (outside the CDR3, taken from reference TRBV30 and TRBJ1-4): SQTIHQWPATLVQPVGSPLSLECTVEGTSNPNLYWYRQAAGRGLQLLFYSVGIGQISSEVPQNLSASRPQDRQFILSSKKLLLSDSGFYLCAWGQIEKLFFGSGTQLSVL.